This TCR beta chain was obtained from a study of T cell responses to AZD1222 COVID-19 vaccine. Sequencing was performed with immunoSEQ multiplex PCR; in TCRdb, only in-frame clones are kept and a portion is missing. The data show over 95,000 clones, less than 85% seen once. Pooled in the analysis were second doses at about 4 or about 12 weeks. Germline V CDR1 and CDR2: SGDLS, YYNGEE. The length of the CDR3 is 13 residues. Trimming cost V 4 bases and J 0 bases, with 6 bases left between them. The sample holds one count of this clone. The specimen comprised peripheral blood, sampled 28 days after the second AZD1222 dose. This sequence originates from an adult who received the AZD1222 COVID-19 vaccine. The chain joins TRBV9 to TRBJ2-3; D not certain. The CDR3 spells CASSLSSTDTQYF. The CDR3 coding sequence is TGTGCCAGCAGCCTTAGTAGCACAGATACGCAGTATTTT.